These 15 T cell receptor beta chains share one sample of origin, sequenced in a study of memory B cells and T cells in multiple sclerosis (dated by TCRdb to between 2018 and 2020). Library generation was performed with the immunoSEQ multiplex PCR assay. The table comes from immuneACCESS by way of TCRdb, which keeps in-frame sequences with V and J called. Part of the clones is missing from these tables; in studies checked, under half for an unresolved V gene and the rest for unknown reasons. This sample comprises about 14,000 clones, roughly three quarters of them detected only once. The biggest ten clones account for roughly 2.2% of the sample. The sequenced sample consisted of memory (CD45RO+) CD4+ T cells from blood. The meaning of the sample's cell subset or site label: CD45RO+ memory T cells sorted from peripheral blood. These receptors were obtained from a human donor with multiple sclerosis.

CDR3: CSVTEGSGANVLTF. The CDR3 coding sequence is TGCAGCGTGACAGAAGGCTCTGGGGCCAACGTCCTGACTTTC. V and J are TRBV29-1 and TRBJ2-6; maybe TRBD1 (5 bases). Trimming removed 6 bases from V and 0 bases from J, with 9 bases in between. The CDR3 spans 14 residues. CDR1 SQVTM and CDR2 ANQGSEA come from the germline V gene.

Comment on this clone: At one end the junction does not follow the germline gene, possibly because of a read error. The chain recombines TRBV7-7 with TRBJ2-5; D is unresolved. Germline CDR1 SSHAT, CDR2 FNYEAQ (reference sequence). The CDR3 runs to 13 residues. This CDR3 reads CASSVDSWETQYF. In nucleotides, the CDR3 is TGTGCTAGCAGCGTTGATAGTTGGGAGACCCAGTACTTC.

CDR3 nucleotide sequence: TGTGCCAGCAGGCATATTAGGGTCTCCGGCGGGAGACCCCTATCCGAGCAGTACTTC. Translated: CASRHIRVSGGRPLSEQYF. The V call is TRBV7-8, the J call TRBJ2-7; TRBD2 agrees at 7 bases. The CDR3 is made up of 19 amino acids. The V gene end was trimmed by 6 bases and the J gene end by 6 bases; junction bases not matched to a gene: 26. Germline V gene data show CDR1 as SGHVS and CDR2 as FQNEAQ.

This clone showed up just a few times. Other nucleotide sequences from this sample produce the same CDR3. This rearrangement joins TRBV2 to TRBJ2-5; 11 positions agree with TRBD2. This CDR3 region has 15 residues. Germline V gene sequence: CDR1 SNHLY, CDR2 FYNNEI. The ends lost 4 bases at V and 0 bases at J; junction bases unmatched: 1. In DNA, the CDR3 is TGTGCCAGCAGTGGGACTAGCGGGTACCAAGAGACCCAGTACTTC. This encodes CASSGTSGYQETQYF.

CDR3 nucleotides: TGTGCCAGCAGTTACTCTAGGACTTTCTCTGGAAACACCATATATTTT. Translation: CASSYSRTFSGNTIYF. V usage is TRBV6-5 and J usage is TRBJ1-3, with D unresolved. V was trimmed by 0 bases and J by 0 bases, leaving 9 bases between them. This CDR3 region has 16 residues. CDR1 is MNHEY and CDR2 is SVGAGI in the germline V gene.

This clone was detected a few times. The V call is TRBV6-1, the J call TRBJ2-2, with a possible D match to TRBD1 (6 bases). This CDR3 contains 13 residues. Trimming removed 6 bases from V and 4 bases from J, with 9 bases in between. Germline values: CDR1 MNHNS, CDR2 SASEGT. The CDR3 spells CASRGTSTGELFF. CDR3 sequence (DNA): TGTGCCAGCAGGGGGACAAGCACCGGGGAGCTGTTTTTT.

This clone was detected once. V is TRBV5-6 and J is TRBJ2-2; 10 positions agree with TRBD1. From germline, CDR1 is SGHDT and CDR2 YYEEEE. Trimming took 4 bases from V and 5 from J; bases not matched to a gene: 11. The CDR3 loop spans 17 amino acids. In nucleotides, the CDR3 is TGTGCCAGCAGCGGGGACAGGGGCACTTTTGGGACCGGGGAGCTGTTTTTT. Encoded protein: CASSGDRGTFGTGELFF.

The rearrangement links TRBV5-1 to TRBJ1-6; the match to TRBD1 covers 8 bases. Germline V gives CDR1 SGHRS, CDR2 YFSETQ. The CDR3 is 21 residues long. V lost 0 bases and J lost 0; bases outside the gene matches: 14. This CDR3 reads CASSLGGPGGPIRSYNSPLHF. The DNA for the CDR3 is TGCGCCAGCAGCTTGGGGGGTCCAGGGGGCCCTATCCGCTCCTATAATTCACCCCTCCACTTT.

The chain carries TRBV6-5 and TRBJ2-2, with 7 nucleotides matching TRBD1. Germline CDR1 MNHEY, CDR2 SVGAGI. The CDR3 contains 15 residues. Trimming took 7 bases from V and 4 from J; bases not matched to a gene: 9. CDR3 nucleotide sequence: TGTGCCAGCATCGCCTTGGGGGACAGCACCGGGGAGCTGTTTTTT. This encodes CASIALGDSTGELFF.

The genes are TRBV2 and TRBJ1-2; possibly TRBD1 for D (5 bases). Germline V gene data show CDR1 as SNHLY and CDR2 as FYNNEI. V was shortened by 2 bases and J by 8 bases, with 18 bases between the two germline ends. The CDR3 has 15 amino acids. The CDR3 DNA sequence: TGTGCCAGCAGTGAAAGGTCAGGGCTTGGGGTCGGCTACACCTTC. Its translation: CASSERSGLGVGYTF.

The chain links TRBV5-4 to TRBJ2-1; possibly TRBD2 for D (5 bases). This CDR3 is built from 16 residues. Trimming cost V 4 bases and J 3 bases, with 17 bases left between them. Germline-derived CDR1 and CDR2 are SGHNT and YYREEE (reference sequence). The CDR3 is CASSPGGLTSYNEQFF. For the CDR3, the DNA is TGTGCCAGCAGCCCCGGCGGGTTGACGAGCTACAATGAGCAGTTCTTC.

This chain joins TRBV19 and TRBJ2-2; D possibly corresponds to TRBD1 (7 bases). CDR1 is LNHDA and CDR2 is SQIVND in the germline V gene (reference sequence). This CDR3 is 16 amino acids long. V was clipped by 5 bases and J by 3 bases, with 16 bases between them. The CDR3 region is CASSLWRDRYTGELFF. DNA for the CDR3: TGTGCCAGTAGTCTTTGGCGGGACAGATACACCGGGGAGCTGTTTTTT.

This clone was found once. The V and J genes are TRBV5-1 and TRBJ2-7; 9 nucleotides line up with TRBD2. The germline gives CDR1 SGHRS, CDR2 YFSETQ. V shed 0 bases, J shed 6 bases, and the junction held 4 bases outside the gene matches. CDR3 length equals 14 residues. The CDR3 reads CASSLEGSGSEQYF. The DNA for the CDR3 is TGCGCCAGCAGCTTGGAGGGTAGCGGGAGCGAGCAGTACTTC. Full variable domain (rest looked up from reference TRBV5-1 and TRBJ2-7): KAGVTQTPRYLIKTRGQQVTLSCSPISGHRSVSWYQQTPGQGLQFLFEYFSETQRNKGNFPGRFSGRQFSNSRSEMNVSTLELGDSALYLCASSLEGSGSEQYFGPGTRLTVT.

The rearrangement links TRBV28 to TRBJ2-3; 8 nucleotides match TRBD1. The CDR3 length is 15 residues. Germline V gene sequence: CDR1 MDHEN, CDR2 SYDVKM. The junction had 4 bases not matched to a gene; V was cut back by 3 bases and J by 2 bases. This CDR3 is CASSFGTGDTDTQYF. The CDR3 DNA reads as TGTGCCAGCAGTTTCGGGACAGGAGACACAGATACGCAGTATTTT.

This clone has a handful of counts. The rearrangement uses TRBV19 and TRBJ2-1; maybe TRBD2 (6 bases). Between the trimmed V and J ends, which lost 6 bases and 6 bases, there was a span of 9 bases. This CDR3 spans 12 amino acids. In germline, CDR1 is LNHDA, CDR2 SQIVND (reference sequence). The CDR3 DNA is TGTGCCAGTAGCGGGAGCCGCAATGAGCAGTTCTTC. This codes for CASSGSRNEQFF.